The 6 T cell receptor beta chains below were found in one sample sequenced in a study of PD-1 blockade in classical Hodgkin lymphoma. The time point is: newly diagnosed, previously untreated cHL patient sample. Magnetic negative selection of thawed PBMCs yielded the CD8+ T cells. Measured with immunoSEQ multiplex PCR; TCRdb has only the in-frame clones, and not every one. The sample carries approximately 14,000 clones, over 80% recorded once. The material sequenced was CD8+ T cells from blood. The receptors originated from a human donor with classical Hodgkin lymphoma.

This chain links TRBV2 with TRBJ2-1; D is unresolved. The germline gives CDR1 SNHLY, CDR2 FYNNEI. The V and J ends lost 5 bases and 0 bases respectively, with 11 bases between them. The CDR3 extends over 15 amino acids. CDR3: CASSTGQHSYNEQFF. The CDR3 DNA reads as TGTGCCAGCAGTACCGGGCAGCACTCCTACAATGAGCAGTTCTTC.

The chain joins TRBV7-9 to TRBJ2-1, with a weak D call TRBD2 (6 bases). The germline V gene has CDR1 SEHNR and CDR2 FQNEAQ (reference sequence). This CDR3 region has 18 residues. The V and J ends lost 7 bases and 4 bases respectively, with 26 bases between them. In nucleotides, the CDR3 is TGTGCCAGCATCATCCCCTCCCGGGAGACCCCAACATACAATGAGCAGTTCTTC. This codes for CASIIPSRETPTYNEQFF.

V and J are TRBV7-9 and TRBJ2-3, with D possibly being TRBD1 (6 bases). Trimming stripped 5 bases from V and 1 base from J, with 16 bases between. The V gene's germline CDR1 is SEHNR and CDR2 FQNEAQ (reference sequence). CDR3 size: 16 residues. The CDR3 region is CASSPQQDSRTDTQYF. Written as DNA, the CDR3 is TGTGCCAGCAGCCCTCAACAGGACAGCCGCACAGATACGCAGTATTTT.

The V and J genes are TRBV6-5 and TRBJ1-3, with a weak D call TRBD1 (5 bases). This CDR3 region has 16 residues. CDR1 is MNHEY and CDR2 is SVGAGI in the germline V gene. Trimming took off 0 bases at V and 1 base at J, with 10 bases between the two ends. The CDR3 DNA follows: TGTGCCAGCAGTTACTCTTCAGGGTGGTCTGGAAACACCATATATTTT. Amino acids: CASSYSSGWSGNTIYF.

CDR3 protein: CATSPVGSGASTDTQYF. CDR3 DNA sequence: TGTGCCACCAGCCCCGTCGGGAGCGGGGCGAGCACAGATACGCAGTATTTT. The V call is TRBV15, the J call TRBJ2-3; 7 bases are a match to TRBD2. Germline CDR1 and CDR2: LNHNV and YYDKDF (reference sequence). The CDR3 contains 17 residues. Trimming at V came to 5 bases and at J to 0 bases, leaving 11 bases not matched to a gene.

The V and J genes are TRBV7-6 and TRBJ1-4, with unresolved D. Between the trimmed V and J ends, which lost 1 base and 8 bases, there was a span of 11 bases. There are 14 residues in the CDR3. Germline assignment: CDR1 SGHVS and CDR2 FNYEAQ. The CDR3 DNA reads as TGTGCCAGCAGCTTAGTTGAGGGTCGCGAAAAACTGTTTTTT. It yields the protein CASSLVEGREKLFF.